A selection of T cell receptor beta chains follows, all from one sample in a study of Ad26.COV2.S vaccination and SARS-CoV-2 variants. Measured with immunoSEQ multiplex PCR; TCRdb has only the in-frame clones, and not every one. The table lists 250,000 to 300,000 clones, around 87% of them singletons. The sample was peripheral blood, taken in a trial of Ad26.COV2.S vaccine versus placebo. Source of these receptors: a person between 18 and 65 years old who received the Ad26.COV2.S COVID-19 vaccine or a placebo. Each CDR3 is given with its conserved first and last residue. D genes are given only for firm matches. Clone sizes are given selectively: once, few, many, or a class where the clone is expanded.

V gene: TRBV7-2
clone size: NA
J gene: TRBJ2-1
D gene: TRBD2
CDR3 DNA: TGTGCCAGCAGCTTAAGCGGGGGAAGCTCCTACAATGAGCAGTTCTTC
CDR3 protein: CASSLSGGSSYNEQFF

V gene: TRBV27
clone size: NA
J gene: TRBJ2-3
D gene: TRBD2
CDR3 DNA: TGTGCCAGCAGTCTTGGACTAGCGGGCGTCACAGATACGCAGTATTTT
CDR3 protein: CASSLGLAGVTDTQYF

V gene: TRBV11-2
clone size: NA
J gene: TRBJ2-5
D gene: TRBD1
CDR3 DNA: TGTGCCAGCAGCTTAGGAACAGGGGAGTGGACCCAGTACTTC
CDR3 protein: CASSLGTGEWTQYF

V gene: TRBV28
clone size: NA
J gene: TRBJ1-2
D gene: TRBD1
CDR3 DNA: TGTGCCAGCAGTCCCCCGGGACAGGGGTCCGGCATCTATGGCTACACCTTC
CDR3 protein: CASSPPGQGSGIYGYTF

V gene: TRBV12-3/TRBV12-4
clone size: NA
J gene: TRBJ1-1
D gene: NA
CDR3 DNA: TGTGCCAGCAGTCGCGGACCCACTGAAGCTTTCTTT
CDR3 protein: CASSRGPTEAFF

V gene: TRBV7-2
clone size: NA
J gene: TRBJ2-7
D gene: NA
CDR3 DNA: TGTGCCAGCAGCTTAGGCGGGCCGTCCCATACCTACGAGCAGTACTTC
CDR3 protein: CASSLGGPSHTYEQYF

V gene: TRBV7-2
clone size: NA
J gene: TRBJ1-4
D gene: NA
CDR3 DNA: TGTGCCAGCAGCTTGGGAGGGGTAGGAGAAAAACTGTTTTTT
CDR3 protein: CASSLGGVGEKLFF

V gene: TRBV11-2
clone size: NA
J gene: TRBJ2-1
D gene: TRBD2
CDR3 DNA: TGTGCCAGCAGCTTAGACGCGGGAGGGCCTATTGAGCAGTTCTTC
CDR3 protein: CASSLDAGGPIEQFF

V gene: TRBV4-3
clone size: NA
J gene: TRBJ1-5
D gene: NA
CDR3 DNA: TGCGCCAGCAGCCAAAATACAGGGTTCGGGAAGGAGCCCCAGCATTTT
CDR3 protein: CASSQNTGFGKEPQHF

V gene: TRBV5-6
clone size: NA
J gene: TRBJ1-2
D gene: TRBD1
CDR3 DNA: TGTGCCAGCAGCTTACCTCGACAGGGGCTATATGGCTACACCTTC
CDR3 protein: CASSLPRQGLYGYTF

V gene: TRBV27
clone size: NA
J gene: TRBJ2-7
D gene: TRBD2
CDR3 DNA: TGTGCCAGCAGTTTACTAGCGGGACACGAGCAGTACTTC
CDR3 protein: CASSLLAGHEQYF

V gene: TRBV12-3/TRBV12-4
clone size: few
J gene: TRBJ1-2
D gene: NA
CDR3 DNA: TGTGCCAGCATAAAAGGGGGGGGCTATGGCTACACCTTC
CDR3 protein: CASIKGGGYGYTF

V gene: TRBV5-6
clone size: NA
J gene: TRBJ1-5
D gene: NA
CDR3 DNA: TGTGCCAGCAGTACACTTTATAGCAATCAGCCCCAGCATTTT
CDR3 protein: CASSTLYSNQPQHF

V gene: TRBV19
clone size: NA
J gene: TRBJ1-5
D gene: NA
CDR3 DNA: TGTGCCAGTAGTATGGCCGGGGGGCAGCCCCAGCATTTT
CDR3 protein: CASSMAGGQPQHF

V gene: TRBV5-1
clone size: NA
J gene: TRBJ2-2
D gene: NA
CDR3 DNA: TGCGCCAGCAGCTTGGAGTCAGGGGGGCTTACCGGGGAGCTGTTTTTT
CDR3 protein: CASSLESGGLTGELFF

V gene: TRBV29-1
clone size: NA
J gene: TRBJ2-3
D gene: TRBD1
CDR3 DNA: TGCAGCGCCAAACTAGGGACAGCTAGCACAGATACGCAGTATTTT
CDR3 protein: CSAKLGTASTDTQYF

V gene: TRBV19
clone size: few
J gene: TRBJ1-1
D gene: NA
CDR3 DNA: TGTGCCAGTAGTGTGGGGAACACTGAAGCTTTCTTT
CDR3 protein: CASSVGNTEAFF

V gene: TRBV9
clone size: NA
J gene: TRBJ2-7
D gene: TRBD2
CDR3 DNA: TGTGCCAGCAGCGAGGGGACTAGCGCCACCTACGAGCAGTACTTC
CDR3 protein: CASSEGTSATYEQYF

V gene: TRBV3-1/TRBV3-2
clone size: few
J gene: TRBJ1-1
D gene: NA
CDR3 DNA: TGTGCCAGCAGCCAGGGAGCGAACACTGAAGCTTTCTTT
CDR3 protein: CASSQGANTEAFF

V gene: TRBV5-1
clone size: NA
J gene: TRBJ2-7
D gene: NA
CDR3 DNA: TGCGCCAGCAGCTGGGGGTCAGGGTCCTACGAGCAGTACTTC
CDR3 protein: CASSWGSGSYEQYF

V gene: TRBV7-9
clone size: NA
J gene: TRBJ2-4
D gene: NA
CDR3 DNA: TGTGCCAGCAGTCACACCCAAGGGGCAGCCAAAAACATTCAGTACTTC
CDR3 protein: CASSHTQGAAKNIQYF

V gene: TRBV30
clone size: NA
J gene: TRBJ2-5
D gene: NA
CDR3 DNA: TGTGCCTGGAGAGGGGTAGAGACCCAGTACTTC
CDR3 protein: CAWRGVETQYF

V gene: TRBV6-6
clone size: NA
J gene: TRBJ1-3
D gene: NA
CDR3 DNA: TGTGCCAGCAGCTTACGGTACTGGGTGGTTGGAAACACCATATATTTT
CDR3 protein: CASSLRYWVVGNTIYF

V gene: TRBV2
clone size: NA
J gene: TRBJ2-7
D gene: NA
CDR3 DNA: TGTGCCAGCAGACTAGTCGAGCAGTACTTC
CDR3 protein: CASRLVEQYF

V gene: TRBV5-5
clone size: NA
J gene: TRBJ2-4
D gene: NA
CDR3 DNA: TGTGCCAGCAGCTTGGATGGGGGACGGAACATTCAGTACTTC
CDR3 protein: CASSLDGGRNIQYF

V gene: TRBV7-9
clone size: once
J gene: TRBJ2-2
D gene: TRBD2
CDR3 DNA: TGTGCCAGCAGCTACAGCCGGGCTAGCGGGTCCGGGGAGCTGTTTTTT
CDR3 protein: CASSYSRASGSGELFF

V gene: TRBV7-2
clone size: NA
J gene: TRBJ2-3
D gene: NA
CDR3 DNA: TGTGCCAGCAGCTACGGGTCCACTAGCACAGATACGCAGTATTTT
CDR3 protein: CASSYGSTSTDTQYF

V gene: TRBV7-6
clone size: NA
J gene: TRBJ2-1
D gene: NA
CDR3 DNA: TGTGCCACTACAGAGGGGCCAGAAGCCTACAATGAGCAGTTCTTC
CDR3 protein: CATTEGPEAYNEQFF

V gene: TRBV4-3
clone size: NA
J gene: TRBJ1-1
D gene: NA
CDR3 DNA: TGCGCCAGCAGCCAAGCTGGGGCCAACATGAACACTGAAGCTTTCTTT
CDR3 protein: CASSQAGANMNTEAFF

V gene: TRBV7-9
clone size: NA
J gene: TRBJ2-2
D gene: NA
CDR3 DNA: TGTGCCAGCAGCTTAGGAGACACGAACACCGGGGAGCTGTTTTTT
CDR3 protein: CASSLGDTNTGELFF

V gene: TRBV5-6
clone size: NA
J gene: TRBJ1-1
D gene: NA
CDR3 DNA: TGTGCCAGCAGCTCGGAGATGGGACCTGAAGCTTTCTTT
CDR3 protein: CASSSEMGPEAFF

V gene: TRBV29-1
clone size: NA
J gene: TRBJ2-3
D gene: TRBD1
CDR3 DNA: TGCAGCGTAGAAGGGGACAGGGTCAAAGATACGCAGTATTTT
CDR3 protein: CSVEGDRVKDTQYF

V gene: TRBV3-1/TRBV3-2
clone size: NA
J gene: TRBJ2-7
D gene: TRBD1
CDR3 DNA: TGTGCCAGCAGAAACGCCCGGGACAGTTCCTACGAGCAGTACTTC
CDR3 protein: CASRNARDSSYEQYF

V gene: TRBV5-1
clone size: NA
J gene: TRBJ2-3
D gene: NA
CDR3 DNA: TGCGCCAGCGATCCGTTAGGAGGCGGCACAGATACGCAGTATTTT
CDR3 protein: CASDPLGGGTDTQYF

V gene: TRBV30
clone size: NA
J gene: TRBJ2-7
D gene: NA
CDR3 DNA: TGTGCCTGGGCCAAAGGCTATCGCTCCACCCCCTCCGAGCAGTACTTC
CDR3 protein: CAWAKGYRSTPSEQYF

V gene: TRBV7-2
clone size: NA
J gene: TRBJ2-5
D gene: TRBD1
CDR3 DNA: TGTGCCAGCAGCCAGACAGGGTTCCAAGAGACCCAGTACTTC
CDR3 protein: CASSQTGFQETQYF

V gene: TRBV5-1
clone size: NA
J gene: TRBJ2-7
D gene: NA
CDR3 DNA: TGCGCCAGCAGCTTGGCCGCGGCACTCTCCTACGAGCAGTACTTC
CDR3 protein: CASSLAAALSYEQYF

V gene: TRBV7-9
clone size: NA
J gene: TRBJ1-2
D gene: NA
CDR3 DNA: TGTGCCAGCACCCCCTTTCCGCCCACCCGAGGCGGCTCCTATGGCTACACCTTC
CDR3 protein: CASTPFPPTRGGSYGYTF

V gene: TRBV30
clone size: NA
J gene: TRBJ1-2
D gene: TRBD1
CDR3 DNA: TGTGCCTGGGGGACAGGGGGTGGCTACACCTTC
CDR3 protein: CAWGTGGGYTF

V gene: TRBV5-1
clone size: NA
J gene: TRBJ2-7
D gene: TRBD1
CDR3 DNA: TGCGCCAGCAGCGCTTCCGGGACAGGGCGCGAGCAGTACTTC
CDR3 protein: CASSASGTGREQYF

V gene: TRBV6-5
clone size: NA
J gene: TRBJ2-7
D gene: NA
CDR3 DNA: TGTGCCAGCACTCGGGGGCATGGAAACTACGAGCAGTACTTC
CDR3 protein: CASTRGHGNYEQYF

V gene: TRBV18
clone size: NA
J gene: TRBJ2-1
D gene: NA
CDR3 DNA: TGTGCCAGCTCACAGACTAGTGGACCCGAGTGGCAGTTCTTC
CDR3 protein: CASSQTSGPEWQFF